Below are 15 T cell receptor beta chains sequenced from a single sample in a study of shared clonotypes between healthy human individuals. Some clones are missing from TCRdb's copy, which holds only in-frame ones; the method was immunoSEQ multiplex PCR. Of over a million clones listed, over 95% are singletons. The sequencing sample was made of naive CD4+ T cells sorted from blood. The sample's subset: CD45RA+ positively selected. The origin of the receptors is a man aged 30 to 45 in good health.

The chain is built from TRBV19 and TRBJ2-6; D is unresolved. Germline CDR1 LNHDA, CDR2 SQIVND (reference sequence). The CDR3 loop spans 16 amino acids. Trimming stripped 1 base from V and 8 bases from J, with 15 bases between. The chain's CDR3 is CASSIVHRHPTNVLTF. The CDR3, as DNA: TGTGCCAGTAGTATAGTTCACCGGCACCCCACCAACGTCCTGACTTTC.

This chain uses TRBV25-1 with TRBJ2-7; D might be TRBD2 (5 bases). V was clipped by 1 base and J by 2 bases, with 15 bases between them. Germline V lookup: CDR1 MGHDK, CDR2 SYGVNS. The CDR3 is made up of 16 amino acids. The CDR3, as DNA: TGTGCCAGCAGTGAATTGGGAGCACGCCCGACCTACGAGCAGTACTTC. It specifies CASSELGARPTYEQYF.

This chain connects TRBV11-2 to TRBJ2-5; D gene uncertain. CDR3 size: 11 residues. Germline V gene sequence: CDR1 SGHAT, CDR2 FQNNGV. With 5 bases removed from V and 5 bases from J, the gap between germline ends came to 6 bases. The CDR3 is CASSPSETQYF. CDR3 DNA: TGTGCCAGCAGCCCGTCCGAGACCCAGTACTTC.

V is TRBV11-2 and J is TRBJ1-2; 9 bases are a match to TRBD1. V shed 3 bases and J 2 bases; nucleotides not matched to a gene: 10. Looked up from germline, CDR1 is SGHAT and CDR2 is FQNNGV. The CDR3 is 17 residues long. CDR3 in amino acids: CASSLYWLGTGNYGYTF. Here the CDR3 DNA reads TGTGCCAGCAGCTTGTACTGGCTGGGGACAGGGAACTATGGCTACACCTTC.

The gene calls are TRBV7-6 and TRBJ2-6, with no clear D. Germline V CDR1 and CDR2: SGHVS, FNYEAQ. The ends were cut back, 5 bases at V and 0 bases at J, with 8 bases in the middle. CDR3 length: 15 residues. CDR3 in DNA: TGTGCCAGCAGCAGTCCGTACTCTGGGGCCAACGTCCTGACTTTC. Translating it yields CASSSPYSGANVLTF. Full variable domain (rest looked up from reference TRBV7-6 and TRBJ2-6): GAGVSQSPRYKVTKRGQDVALRCDPISGHVSLYWYRQALGQGPEFLTYFNYEAQQDKSGLPNDRFSAERPEGSISTLTIQRTEQRDSAMYRCASSSPYSGANVLTFGAGSRLTVL.

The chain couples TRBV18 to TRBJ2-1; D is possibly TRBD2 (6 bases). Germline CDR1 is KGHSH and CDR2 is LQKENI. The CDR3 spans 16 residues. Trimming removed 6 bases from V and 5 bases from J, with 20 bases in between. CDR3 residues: CASSQTYQGLHNEQFF. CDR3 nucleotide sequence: TGTGCCAGCTCGCAAACGTACCAGGGACTCCACAATGAGCAGTTCTTC.

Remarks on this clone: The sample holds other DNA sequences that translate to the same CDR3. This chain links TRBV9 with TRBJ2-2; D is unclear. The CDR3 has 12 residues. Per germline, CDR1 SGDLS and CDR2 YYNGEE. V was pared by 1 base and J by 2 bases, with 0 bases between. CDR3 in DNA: TGTGCCAGCAGCGTAAACACCGGGGAGCTGTTTTTT. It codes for CASSVNTGELFF.

In nucleotides, the CDR3 is TGTGCCAGTACCAACCGGGACCGACGCTCTGGAAACACCATATATTTT. Translated: CASTNRDRRSGNTIYF. This chain links TRBV19 with TRBJ1-3; possibly TRBD1 for D (5 bases). V dropped 7 bases and J dropped 0 bases, with 16 bases sitting between them. The length of the CDR3 is 16 residues. Looked up from germline, CDR1 is LNHDA and CDR2 is SQIVND (reference sequence).

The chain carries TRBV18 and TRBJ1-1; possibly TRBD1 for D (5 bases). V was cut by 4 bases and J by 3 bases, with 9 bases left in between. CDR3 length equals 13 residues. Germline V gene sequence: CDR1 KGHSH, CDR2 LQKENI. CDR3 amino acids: CASSLGVYTEAFF. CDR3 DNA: TGTGCCAGCTCACTAGGGGTGTACACTGAAGCTTTCTTT.

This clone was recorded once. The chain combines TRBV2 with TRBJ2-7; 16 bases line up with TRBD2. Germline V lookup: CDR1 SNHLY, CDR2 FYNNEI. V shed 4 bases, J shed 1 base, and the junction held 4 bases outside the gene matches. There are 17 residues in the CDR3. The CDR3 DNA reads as TGTGCCAGCAGTGGGGGACTAGCGGGAGGGGTGTCCTACGAGCAGTACTTC. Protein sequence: CASSGGLAGGVSYEQYF.

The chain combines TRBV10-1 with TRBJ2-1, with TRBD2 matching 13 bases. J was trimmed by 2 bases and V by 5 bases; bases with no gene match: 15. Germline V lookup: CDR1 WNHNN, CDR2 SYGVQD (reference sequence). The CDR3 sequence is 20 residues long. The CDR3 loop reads CASSNRPGLAGIGTYNEQFF. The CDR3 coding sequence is TGCGCCAGCAGTAATAGGCCGGGACTAGCGGGAATCGGGACCTACAATGAGCAGTTCTTC.

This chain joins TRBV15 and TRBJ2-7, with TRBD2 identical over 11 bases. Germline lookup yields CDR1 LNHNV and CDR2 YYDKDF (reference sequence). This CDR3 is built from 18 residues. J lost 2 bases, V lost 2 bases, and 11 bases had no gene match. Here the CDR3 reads CATSRLVLAGVPAYEQYF. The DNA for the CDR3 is TGTGCCACCAGCAGACTGGTACTAGCGGGAGTCCCCGCCTACGAGCAGTACTTC.

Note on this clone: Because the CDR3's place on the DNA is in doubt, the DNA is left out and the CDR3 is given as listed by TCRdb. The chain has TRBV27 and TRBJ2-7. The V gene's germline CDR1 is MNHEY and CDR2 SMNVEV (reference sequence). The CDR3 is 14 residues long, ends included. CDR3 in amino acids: CASSSSGRRYEQYF.

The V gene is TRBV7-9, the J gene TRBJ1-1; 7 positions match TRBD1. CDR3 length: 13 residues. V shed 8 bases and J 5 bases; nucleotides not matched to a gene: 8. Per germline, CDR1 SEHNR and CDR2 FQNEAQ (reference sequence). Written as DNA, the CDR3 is TGTGCCAGCGAACAGGGGAGGGAGACTGAAGCTTTCTTT. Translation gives CASEQGRETEAFF.

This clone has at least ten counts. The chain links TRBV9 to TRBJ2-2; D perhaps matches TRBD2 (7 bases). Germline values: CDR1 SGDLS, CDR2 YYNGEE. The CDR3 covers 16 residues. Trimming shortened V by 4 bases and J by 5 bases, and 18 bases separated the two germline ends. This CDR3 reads CASSPGTGGRTGELFF. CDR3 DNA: TGTGCCAGCAGCCCCGGTACCGGGGGGCGAACCGGGGAGCTGTTTTTT.